The rows below give T cell receptor beta chains drawn from one sample of a study of cytomegalovirus exposure and HLA in healthy donors. Method: immunoSEQ multiplex PCR; TCRdb's copy keeps in-frame clones and lacks some. This sample contains some 180,000 clones. The sample comprised PBMCs. The origin of the receptors is a man aged 30 to 45 in good health and CMV-seronegative. CDR3s include the opening cysteine and the closing phenylalanine or tryptophan. Fields, in order: D gene, V gene, J gene, CDR3 DNA, CDR3 protein. D genes are given only for firm matches.

D gene: NA; V gene: TRBV5-5; J gene: TRBJ1-1; CDR3 DNA: TGTGCCAGCAGCTTGGCGGCCCCCTATGAGGAGGCAAATGAAGCTTTCTTT; CDR3 protein: CASSLAAPYEEANEAFF
D gene: NA; V gene: TRBV5-1; J gene: TRBJ1-3; CDR3 DNA: TGCGCCAGCAGCTTGAGTCGGGGGACTGGAAACACCATATATTTT; CDR3 protein: CASSLSRGTGNTIYF
D gene: TRBD1; V gene: TRBV7-8; J gene: TRBJ1-2; CDR3 DNA: TGTGCCAGCAGCTTAGAGGGGACAGGGTATCTCGCGAACTATGGCTACACCTTC; CDR3 protein: CASSLEGTGYLANYGYTF
D gene: TRBD1; V gene: TRBV5-4; J gene: TRBJ1-4; CDR3 DNA: TGTGCCAGCAGCTTGGCAGGGGGTGGGAACAAGAATGAAAAACTGTTTTTT; CDR3 protein: CASSLAGGGNKNEKLFF
D gene: NA; V gene: TRBV6-6; J gene: TRBJ1-5; CDR3 DNA: TGTGCCAGCAGTTACGAAGGGGGCAATCAGCCCCAGCATTTT; CDR3 protein: CASSYEGGNQPQHF
D gene: NA; V gene: TRBV10-3; J gene: TRBJ2-7; CDR3 DNA: TGTGCCATCAGTGCGACAGACCCCTACGAGCAGTACTTC; CDR3 protein: CAISATDPYEQYF
D gene: NA; V gene: TRBV5-4; J gene: TRBJ2-7; CDR3 DNA: TGTGCCAGCAGCTTGCGTGAAGGACTTAGACCCTACGAGCAGTACTTC; CDR3 protein: CASSLREGLRPYEQYF
D gene: NA; V gene: TRBV19; J gene: TRBJ1-1; CDR3 DNA: TGTGCCAGTAGTCGCCCCATACACGGGGGGTTCATGAACACTGAAGCTTTCTTT; CDR3 protein: CASSRPIHGGFMNTEAFF
D gene: TRBD1; V gene: TRBV28; J gene: TRBJ1-3; CDR3 DNA: TGTGCCAGCAGTTTAGAGGGGGCGGCTGGAAACACCATATATTTT; CDR3 protein: CASSLEGAAGNTIYF
D gene: NA; V gene: TRBV9; J gene: TRBJ2-7; CDR3 DNA: TGTGCCAGCAGCGTACAGGCAGAACCCCGGGGCGAGCAGTACTTC; CDR3 protein: CASSVQAEPRGEQYF
D gene: NA; V gene: TRBV9; J gene: TRBJ1-1; CDR3 DNA: TGTGCCAGCAGCCCAACGGGACTCTGGGGTACTGAAGCTTTCTTT; CDR3 protein: CASSPTGLWGTEAFF
D gene: TRBD2; V gene: TRBV2; J gene: TRBJ2-3; CDR3 DNA: TGTGCCGGCGGGCTAGCGGGAGAGTCAGATACGCAGTATTTT; CDR3 protein: CAGGLAGESDTQYF
D gene: NA; V gene: TRBV6-5; J gene: TRBJ2-6; CDR3 DNA: TGTGCCAGCAGTTACAGGACAACTGGGGCCAACGTCCTGACTTTC; CDR3 protein: CASSYRTTGANVLTF
D gene: TRBD1; V gene: TRBV7-2; J gene: TRBJ2-7; CDR3 DNA: TGTGCCAGCAGCTTAGACCCGGGACAGCGGTACGAGCAGTACTTC; CDR3 protein: CASSLDPGQRYEQYF
D gene: NA; V gene: TRBV6-5; J gene: TRBJ1-1; CDR3 DNA: TGTGCCAGCAGTCCCAGGCGGGGAATCGAAGCTTTCTTT; CDR3 protein: CASSPRRGIEAFF
D gene: TRBD2; V gene: TRBV7-2; J gene: TRBJ2-3; CDR3 DNA: TGTGCCAGCAGCCAGGGACTAGCGGGGGGGTCCACAGATACGCAGTATTTT; CDR3 protein: CASSQGLAGGSTDTQYF
D gene: NA; V gene: TRBV5-4; J gene: TRBJ2-2; CDR3 DNA: TGTGCCAGCAGTACACTGGGTCGGGACACCGGGGAGCTGTTTTTT; CDR3 protein: CASSTLGRDTGELFF
D gene: TRBD1; V gene: TRBV7-2; J gene: TRBJ1-3; CDR3 DNA: TGTGCCAGCAGCTTAGGGCAGGGGGTTGCTAGTGGAAACACCATATATTTT; CDR3 protein: CASSLGQGVASGNTIYF
D gene: TRBD1; V gene: TRBV6-5; J gene: TRBJ1-1; CDR3 DNA: TGTGCCAGCAGTTACCAGGGGGGCCGGCCTGAAGCTTTCTTT; CDR3 protein: CASSYQGGRPEAFF
D gene: NA; V gene: TRBV6-5; J gene: TRBJ2-7; CDR3 DNA: TGTGCCAGCACCGCCAGGGGAGGGAGGGTCGAGCAGTACTTC; CDR3 protein: CASTARGGRVEQYF
D gene: NA; V gene: TRBV25-1; J gene: TRBJ2-7; CDR3 DNA: TGTGCCAGCAGTAGGGGAAACTACGAGCAGTACTTC; CDR3 protein: CASSRGNYEQYF
D gene: NA; V gene: TRBV6-1; J gene: TRBJ1-2; CDR3 DNA: TGTGCCAGCAGTCAGTTTTCCGGGCCCGGGAGTGGCTACACCTTC; CDR3 protein: CASSQFSGPGSGYTF
D gene: TRBD2; V gene: TRBV10-3; J gene: TRBJ2-7; CDR3 DNA: TGTGCCATCAGCCCTGGTACCGGGAGACTAGCGGGTAGCTACGAGCAGTACTTC; CDR3 protein: CAISPGTGRLAGSYEQYF
D gene: TRBD1; V gene: TRBV11-2; J gene: TRBJ2-2; CDR3 DNA: TGTGCCAGCAGCCTAGCTTATGGGACAGGGGAGGTGGGAAGGTTTTTT; CDR3 protein: CASSLAYGTGEVGRFF
D gene: NA; V gene: TRBV10-3; J gene: TRBJ1-2; CDR3 DNA: TGTGCCATCAGTGTAAGAGGGATGGACTATGGCTACACCTTC; CDR3 protein: CAISVRGMDYGYTF
D gene: TRBD2; V gene: TRBV9; J gene: TRBJ2-7; CDR3 DNA: TGTGCCAGCAGCGTAGTCGACGGGGGGGCCTACGAGCAGTACTTC; CDR3 protein: CASSVVDGGAYEQYF
D gene: TRBD1; V gene: TRBV7-9; J gene: TRBJ1-2; CDR3 DNA: TGTGCCAGCAGCTTATTGGGACAGGGGAATCATGGCTACACCTTC; CDR3 protein: CASSLLGQGNHGYTF
D gene: NA; V gene: TRBV28; J gene: TRBJ2-3; CDR3 DNA: TGTGCCAGCAGCACTACAGGGAGGGGGACAGATACGCAGTATTTT; CDR3 protein: CASSTTGRGTDTQYF
D gene: TRBD1; V gene: TRBV5-4; J gene: TRBJ1-2; CDR3 DNA: TGTGCCAGCAGTACCGGGACAGGGGGCGTCTATGGCTACACCTTC; CDR3 protein: CASSTGTGGVYGYTF
D gene: TRBD1; V gene: TRBV2; J gene: TRBJ1-2; CDR3 DNA: TGTGCCAGCAGTCGCGGACAGGGGGCGGATGGCTACACCTTC; CDR3 protein: CASSRGQGADGYTF
D gene: TRBD1; V gene: TRBV5-1; J gene: TRBJ1-3; CDR3 DNA: TGCGCCAGCAGCTTACTTGGGACAGGGGAGATCCTGACTGGAAACACCATATATTTT; CDR3 protein: CASSLLGTGEILTGNTIYF
D gene: NA; V gene: TRBV6-4; J gene: TRBJ2-3; CDR3 DNA: TGTGCCAGCAGTGACATGGCAGACACAGATACGCAGTATTTT; CDR3 protein: CASSDMADTDTQYF
D gene: NA; V gene: TRBV10-1; J gene: TRBJ1-4; CDR3 DNA: TGCGCCAGCAGTGAGTCGATCGGGGACCGGGGGGAAAAACTGTTTTTT; CDR3 protein: CASSESIGDRGEKLFF
D gene: NA; V gene: TRBV6-5; J gene: TRBJ1-5; CDR3 DNA: TGTGCCAGCAGTTACTCGGCAGGGCGGCAGCCCCAGCATTTT; CDR3 protein: CASSYSAGRQPQHF
D gene: TRBD1; V gene: TRBV7-6; J gene: TRBJ2-7; CDR3 DNA: TGTGCCAGCAGCTCGACTAGGACAGGGCGCGAGCAGTACTTC; CDR3 protein: CASSSTRTGREQYF
D gene: NA; V gene: TRBV27; J gene: TRBJ2-2; CDR3 DNA: TGTGCCAGCAGTCGGGACTCAGCGAACACCGGGGAGCTGTTTTTT; CDR3 protein: CASSRDSANTGELFF
D gene: NA; V gene: TRBV19; J gene: TRBJ2-3; CDR3 DNA: TGTGCCAGTAAAAGTTGGGACTCGGCTGGCACAGATACGCAGTATTTT; CDR3 protein: CASKSWDSAGTDTQYF
D gene: TRBD2; V gene: TRBV5-1; J gene: TRBJ2-3; CDR3 DNA: TGCGCCAGCAGCAGAAGAGCGGGGGAGCCAGATACGCAGTATTTT; CDR3 protein: CASSRRAGEPDTQYF
D gene: TRBD2; V gene: TRBV11-3; J gene: TRBJ2-2; CDR3 DNA: TGTGCCAGCAGCTTCGCCGGGACTAGCGCCACCGGGGAGCTGTTTTTT; CDR3 protein: CASSFAGTSATGELFF
D gene: TRBD2; V gene: TRBV4-2; J gene: TRBJ2-7; CDR3 DNA: TGTGCCAGCAGCCAGTTACTAGCGGGTGGCTACGAGCAGTACTTC; CDR3 protein: CASSQLLAGGYEQYF
D gene: NA; V gene: TRBV16; J gene: TRBJ1-4; CDR3 DNA: TGTGCCAGCAGCCAATCTCGGGAGGCAGGGAGAAATGAAAAACTGTTTTTT; CDR3 protein: CASSQSREAGRNEKLFF
D gene: NA; V gene: TRBV5-4; J gene: TRBJ2-7; CDR3 DNA: TGTGCCAGCAGCTTGCATCTCGGAGGAACCTACGAGCAGTACTTC; CDR3 protein: CASSLHLGGTYEQYF
D gene: NA; V gene: TRBV10-3; J gene: TRBJ1-2; CDR3 DNA: TGTGCCATCAGTGAGGGTTCCGGGGTAGATGGCTACACCTTC; CDR3 protein: CAISEGSGVDGYTF
D gene: TRBD2; V gene: TRBV7-2; J gene: TRBJ2-7; CDR3 DNA: TGTGCCAGCAGTTCCGGGACTAGCGGGGGACCTACCTACGAGCAGTACTTC; CDR3 protein: CASSSGTSGGPTYEQYF
D gene: NA; V gene: TRBV7-2; J gene: TRBJ2-5; CDR3 DNA: TGTGCCAGCAGCTTAGCGACTACGTGGCAAGAGACCCAGTACTTC; CDR3 protein: CASSLATTWQETQYF
D gene: NA; V gene: TRBV19; J gene: TRBJ2-4; CDR3 DNA: TGTGCCAGTAGTATAATGTCGGCAGGGGTGAGAAACATTCAGTACTTC; CDR3 protein: CASSIMSAGVRNIQYF
D gene: TRBD1; V gene: TRBV5-1; J gene: TRBJ2-2; CDR3 DNA: TGCGCCAGCAGCTTTGGGACAGAAAACACCGGGGAGCTGTTTTTT; CDR3 protein: CASSFGTENTGELFF
D gene: NA; V gene: TRBV5-1; J gene: TRBJ2-5; CDR3 DNA: TGCGCCAGCAGCAGGGGCGCGGGGGAGACCCAGTACTTC; CDR3 protein: CASSRGAGETQYF
D gene: NA; V gene: TRBV4-2; J gene: TRBJ1-5; CDR3 DNA: TGTGCCAGCAGCCGGAACAGGGATCAGCCCCAGCATTTT; CDR3 protein: CASSRNRDQPQHF
D gene: NA; V gene: TRBV5-1; J gene: TRBJ2-3; CDR3 DNA: TGCGCCAGCAGCTACGATACCCCTCGGGCAGATACGCAGTATTTT; CDR3 protein: CASSYDTPRADTQYF
D gene: TRBD1; V gene: TRBV11-3; J gene: TRBJ2-1; CDR3 DNA: TGTGCCAGCAGCCGACCCGGACAGGGGGCAAGGAATGAGCAGTTCTTC; CDR3 protein: CASSRPGQGARNEQFF
D gene: TRBD2; V gene: TRBV7-7; J gene: TRBJ2-5; CDR3 DNA: TGTGCCAGCAGCCCCGGACTAGCGGGTGGAGGGGAGACCCAGTACTTC; CDR3 protein: CASSPGLAGGGETQYF
D gene: NA; V gene: TRBV5-1; J gene: TRBJ2-1; CDR3 DNA: TGCGCCAGCAGCTTCTCCGGGGGGCCCGCCTACAATGAGCAGTTCTTC; CDR3 protein: CASSFSGGPAYNEQFF
D gene: NA; V gene: TRBV29-1; J gene: TRBJ1-2; CDR3 DNA: TGCAGCGTTAATCAGTCCCCCCGACTAGGGAGCAGTAACTATGGCTACACCTTC; CDR3 protein: CSVNQSPRLGSSNYGYTF